This TCR beta chain was sequenced in a study of human T cells and chemical hapten exposure. Study at large: A patient group, mainly female, showed alopecia areata, totalis or universalis. Whole-study results and caveats: Patch test score was positively correlated with the counts of TCRs that had expanded at PT1.

Trimming cost V 5 bases and J 4 bases; bases outside gene matches: 13. Germline V CDR1 and CDR2: MNHEY, SVGEGT. The CDR3 is 16 residues long. Many counts were recorded for this clonotype. What it binds is not known. Time point of the sample: pre-sensitization, week 0. As to treatment: therapeutic diphenylcyclopropenone sensitization with weekly scalp DPC. Unique molecular identifiers were attached to individual cDNA molecules within the library. TCRdb recomputed calls from the RACE reads with MiXCR, one row per CDR3 protein. The sample has fewer than 300,000 distinct CDR3 sequences, roughly 7.7% seen once.

The sequence derives from a man aged 18 to 29 with alopecia areata. Some clones in this sample may be carry-over from other donors' samples. The chain couples TRBV6-2 or TRBV6-3 to TRBJ2-7; TRBD1 agrees at 8 bases. Here the sequenced sample was whole blood, taken in connection with sensitization to the hapten diphenylcyclopropenone (DPC). CDR3 protein: CASSPLETGALYEQYF. The CDR3 nucleotides read TGTGCCAGCAGTCCACTTGAGACAGGGGCCTTGTACGAGCAGTACTTC.